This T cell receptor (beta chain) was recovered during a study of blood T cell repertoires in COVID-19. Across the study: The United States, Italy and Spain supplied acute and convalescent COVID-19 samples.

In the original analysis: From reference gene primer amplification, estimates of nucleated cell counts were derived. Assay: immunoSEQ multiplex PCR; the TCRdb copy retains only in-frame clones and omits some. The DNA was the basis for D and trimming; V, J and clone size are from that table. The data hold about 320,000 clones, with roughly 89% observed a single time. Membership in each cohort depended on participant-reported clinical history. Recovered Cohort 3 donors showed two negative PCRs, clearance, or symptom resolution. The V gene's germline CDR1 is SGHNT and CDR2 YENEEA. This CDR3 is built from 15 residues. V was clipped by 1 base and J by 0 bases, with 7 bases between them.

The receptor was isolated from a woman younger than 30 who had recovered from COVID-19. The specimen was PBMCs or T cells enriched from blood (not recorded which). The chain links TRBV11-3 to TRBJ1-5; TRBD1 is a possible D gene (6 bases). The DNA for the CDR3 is TGTGCCAGCAGCTTAGGGACAGATAGCAATCAGCCCCAGCATTTT. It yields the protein CASSLGTDSNQPQHF.